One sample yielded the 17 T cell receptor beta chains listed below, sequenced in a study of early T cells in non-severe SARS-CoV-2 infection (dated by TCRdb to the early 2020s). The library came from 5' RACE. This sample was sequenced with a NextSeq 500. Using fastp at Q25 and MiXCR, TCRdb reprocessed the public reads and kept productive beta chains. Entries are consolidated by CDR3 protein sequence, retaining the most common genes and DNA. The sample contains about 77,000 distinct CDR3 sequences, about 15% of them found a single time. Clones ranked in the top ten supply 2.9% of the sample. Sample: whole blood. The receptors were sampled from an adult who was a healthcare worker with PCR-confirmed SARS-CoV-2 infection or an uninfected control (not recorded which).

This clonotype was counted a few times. CDR3 amino acids: CASSPFRPEAFF. CDR3 bases: TGTGCCAGTAGTCCCTTCCGACCTGAAGCTTTCTTT. The rearrangement links TRBV19 to TRBJ1-1, with D unclear. The CDR3 runs to 12 residues. CDR1 and CDR2 (germline): LNHDA, SQIVND (reference sequence). Deletions cut 5 bases from V and 6 bases from J, with 10 bases between.

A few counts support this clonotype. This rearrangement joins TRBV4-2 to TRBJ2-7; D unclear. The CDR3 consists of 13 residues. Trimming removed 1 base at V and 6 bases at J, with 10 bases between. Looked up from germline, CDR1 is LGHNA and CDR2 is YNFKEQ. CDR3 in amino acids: CASSQAPRAEQYF. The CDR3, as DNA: TGTGCCAGCAGCCAAGCTCCTAGGGCCGAGCAGTACTTC.

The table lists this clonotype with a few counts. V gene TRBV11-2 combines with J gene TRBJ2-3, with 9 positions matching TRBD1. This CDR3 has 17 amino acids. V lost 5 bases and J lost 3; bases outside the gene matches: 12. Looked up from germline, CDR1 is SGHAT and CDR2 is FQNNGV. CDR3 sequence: CASSVLDGTGRTDTQYF. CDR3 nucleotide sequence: TGTGCCAGCAGCGTTCTAGATGGGACAGGGAGGACAGATACGCAGTATTTT.

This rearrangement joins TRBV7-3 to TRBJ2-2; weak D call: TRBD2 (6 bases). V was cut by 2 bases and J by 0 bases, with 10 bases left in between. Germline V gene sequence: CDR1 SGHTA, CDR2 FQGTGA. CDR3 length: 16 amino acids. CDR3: CASSLEGGANTGELFF. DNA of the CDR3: TGTGCCAGCAGCTTAGAGGGCGGGGCGAACACCGGGGAGCTGTTTTTT.

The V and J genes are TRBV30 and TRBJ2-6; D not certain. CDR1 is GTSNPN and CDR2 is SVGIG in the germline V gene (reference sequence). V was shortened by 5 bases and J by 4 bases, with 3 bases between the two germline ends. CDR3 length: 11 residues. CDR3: CAWSGANVLTF. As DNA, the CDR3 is TGTGCCTGGTCCGGGGCCAACGTCCTGACTTTC.

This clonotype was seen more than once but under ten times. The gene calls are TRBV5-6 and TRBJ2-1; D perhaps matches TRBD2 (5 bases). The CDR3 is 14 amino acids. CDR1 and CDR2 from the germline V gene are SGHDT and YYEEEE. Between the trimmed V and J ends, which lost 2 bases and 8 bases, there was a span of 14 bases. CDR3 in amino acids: CASSFGLAGDEQFF. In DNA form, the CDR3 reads TGTGCCAGCAGCTTCGGGCTAGCAGGCGATGAGCAGTTCTTC.

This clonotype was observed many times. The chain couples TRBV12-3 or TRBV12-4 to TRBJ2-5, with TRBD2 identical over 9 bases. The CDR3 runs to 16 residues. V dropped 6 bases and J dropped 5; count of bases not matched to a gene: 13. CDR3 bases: TGTGCCAGCAGCCCCCAGGTGCGGGAGGGCCTCGAGACCCAGTACTTC. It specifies CASSPQVREGLETQYF.

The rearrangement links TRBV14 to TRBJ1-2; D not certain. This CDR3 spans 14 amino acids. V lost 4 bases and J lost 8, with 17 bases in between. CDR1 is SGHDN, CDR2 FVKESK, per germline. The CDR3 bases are TGTGCCAGCAGCCCGTCATCTGCGACGGGGGGCTACACCTTC. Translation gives CASSPSSATGGYTF. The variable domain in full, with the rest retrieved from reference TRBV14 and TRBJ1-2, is EAGVTQFPSHSVIEKGQTVTLRCDPISGHDNLYWYRRVMGKEIKFLLHFVKESKQDESGMPNNRFLAERTGGTYSTLKVQPAELEDSGVYFCASSPSSATGGYTFGSGTRLTVV.

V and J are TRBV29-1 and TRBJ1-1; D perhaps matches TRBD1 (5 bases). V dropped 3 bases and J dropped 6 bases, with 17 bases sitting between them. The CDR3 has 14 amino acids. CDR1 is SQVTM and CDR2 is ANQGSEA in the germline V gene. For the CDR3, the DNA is TGCAGCGTTGATTCCGGGGGACCCACTTCTGAAGCTTTCTTT. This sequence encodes CSVDSGGPTSEAFF.

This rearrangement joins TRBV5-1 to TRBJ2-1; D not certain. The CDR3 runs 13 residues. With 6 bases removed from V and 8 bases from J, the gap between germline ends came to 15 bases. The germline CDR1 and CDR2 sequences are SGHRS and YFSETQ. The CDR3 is CASNIALGDEQFF. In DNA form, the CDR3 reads TGCGCCAGCAATATTGCCCTAGGAGATGAGCAGTTCTTC.

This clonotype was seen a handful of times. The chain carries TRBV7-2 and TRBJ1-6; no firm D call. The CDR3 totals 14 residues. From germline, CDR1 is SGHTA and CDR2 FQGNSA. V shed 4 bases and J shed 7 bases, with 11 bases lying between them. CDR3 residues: CASSWAPINSPLHF. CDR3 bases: TGTGCCAGCAGCTGGGCCCCGATAAATTCACCCCTCCACTTT.

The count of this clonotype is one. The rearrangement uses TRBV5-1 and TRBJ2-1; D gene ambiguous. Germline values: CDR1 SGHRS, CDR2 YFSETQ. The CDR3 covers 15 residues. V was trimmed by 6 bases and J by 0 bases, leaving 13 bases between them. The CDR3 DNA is TGCGCCAGCAATCCAGGCCTTATCTCCTACAATGAGCAGTTCTTC. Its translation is CASNPGLISYNEQFF. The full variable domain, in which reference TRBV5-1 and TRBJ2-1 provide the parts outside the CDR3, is KAGVTQTPRYLIKTRGQQVTLSCSPISGHRSVSWYQQTPGQGLQFLFEYFSETQRNKGNFPGRFSGRQFSNSRSEMNVSTLELGDSALYLCASNPGLISYNEQFFGPGTRLTVL.

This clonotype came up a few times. CDR3 sequence: CASSLELAEKTEQYF. The CDR3, as DNA: TGTGCCAGCAGCTTAGAACTAGCGGAGAAGACCGAGCAGTACTTC. The chain uses TRBV7-9 and TRBJ2-7; TRBD2 matches at 8 bases. The V segment lost 1 base and the J segment 6 bases; nucleotides outside the gene matches: 8. CDR3 size: 15 residues. Per germline, CDR1 SEHNR and CDR2 FQNEAQ (reference sequence). The complete variable domain, with remaining parts taken from reference TRBV7-9 and TRBJ2-7, reads DTGVSQNPRHKITKRGQNVTFRCDPISEHNRLYWYRQTLGQGPEFLTYFQNEAQLEKSRLLSDRFSAERPKGSFSTLEIQRTEQGDSAMYLCASSLELAEKTEQYFGPGTRLTVT.

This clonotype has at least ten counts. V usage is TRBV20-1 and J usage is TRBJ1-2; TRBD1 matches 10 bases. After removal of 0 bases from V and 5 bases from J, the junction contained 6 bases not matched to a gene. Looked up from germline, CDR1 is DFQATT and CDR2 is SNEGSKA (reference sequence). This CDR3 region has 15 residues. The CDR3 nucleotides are TGCAGTGCTAGAGATTGGACAGGGGGGATTTATGGCTACACCTTC. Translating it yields CSARDWTGGIYGYTF.

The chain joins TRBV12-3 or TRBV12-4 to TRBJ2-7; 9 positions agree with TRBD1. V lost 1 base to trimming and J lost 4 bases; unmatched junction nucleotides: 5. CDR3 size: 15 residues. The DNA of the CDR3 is TGTGCCAGCAGTTTAGTTACAGGGGGCAAGTACGAGCAGTACTTC. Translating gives CASSLVTGGKYEQYF.

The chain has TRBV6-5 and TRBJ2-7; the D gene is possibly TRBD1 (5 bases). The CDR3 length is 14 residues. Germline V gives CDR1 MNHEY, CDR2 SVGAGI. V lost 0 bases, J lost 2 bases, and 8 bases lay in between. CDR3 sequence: CASSYSGPTYEQYF. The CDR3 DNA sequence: TGTGCCAGCAGTTACTCGGGGCCCACCTACGAGCAGTACTTC.

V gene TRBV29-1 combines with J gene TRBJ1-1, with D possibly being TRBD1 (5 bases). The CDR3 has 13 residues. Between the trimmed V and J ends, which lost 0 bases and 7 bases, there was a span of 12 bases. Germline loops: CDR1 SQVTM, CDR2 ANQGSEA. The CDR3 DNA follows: TGCAGCGTTGAAGATCTGGCGGGGGGTGAAGCTTTCTTT. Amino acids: CSVEDLAGGEAFF.